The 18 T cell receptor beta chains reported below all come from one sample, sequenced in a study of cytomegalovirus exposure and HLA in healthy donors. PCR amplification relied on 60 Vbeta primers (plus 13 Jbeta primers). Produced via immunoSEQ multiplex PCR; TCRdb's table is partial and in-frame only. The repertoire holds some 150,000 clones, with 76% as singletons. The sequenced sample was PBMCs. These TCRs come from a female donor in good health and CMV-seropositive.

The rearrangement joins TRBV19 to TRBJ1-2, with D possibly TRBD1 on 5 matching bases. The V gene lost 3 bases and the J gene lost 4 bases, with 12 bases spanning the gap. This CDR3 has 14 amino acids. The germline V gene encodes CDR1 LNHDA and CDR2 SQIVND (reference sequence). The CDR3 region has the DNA TGTGCCAGTAGTATGCAGGGAGGACGCTATGGCTACACCTTC. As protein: CASSMQGGRYGYTF.

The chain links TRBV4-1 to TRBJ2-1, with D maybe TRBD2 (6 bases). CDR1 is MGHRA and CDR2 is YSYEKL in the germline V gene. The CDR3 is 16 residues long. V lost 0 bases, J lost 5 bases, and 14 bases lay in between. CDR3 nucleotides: TGCGCCAGCAGCCAAGAGCCTAGCGTGACTAACAATGAGCAGTTCTTC. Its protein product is CASSQEPSVTNNEQFF.

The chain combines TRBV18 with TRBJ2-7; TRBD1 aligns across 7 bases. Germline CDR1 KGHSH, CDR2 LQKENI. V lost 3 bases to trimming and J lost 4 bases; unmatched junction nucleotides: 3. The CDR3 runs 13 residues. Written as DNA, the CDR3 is TGTGCCAGCTCACCGGGACAGAAGTACGAGCAGTACTTC. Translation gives CASSPGQKYEQYF.

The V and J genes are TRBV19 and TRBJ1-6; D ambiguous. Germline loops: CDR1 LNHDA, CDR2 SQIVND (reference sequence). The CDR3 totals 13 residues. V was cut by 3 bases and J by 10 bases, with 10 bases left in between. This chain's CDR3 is CASSIPQASPLHF. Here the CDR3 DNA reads TGTGCCAGTAGTATCCCTCAAGCCTCACCCCTCCACTTT.

The CDR3 here is CASRQEGYNEQFF. Written as DNA, the CDR3 is TGTGCCAGCAGGCAGGAGGGGTACAATGAGCAGTTCTTC. The V gene is TRBV27, the J gene TRBJ2-1; the D gene is possibly TRBD2 (6 bases). Germline V gene lookup returns CDR1 MNHEY and CDR2 SMNVEV (reference sequence). Trimming pared 6 bases from V and 4 bases from J, leaving 10 bases between. This CDR3 is built from 13 residues.

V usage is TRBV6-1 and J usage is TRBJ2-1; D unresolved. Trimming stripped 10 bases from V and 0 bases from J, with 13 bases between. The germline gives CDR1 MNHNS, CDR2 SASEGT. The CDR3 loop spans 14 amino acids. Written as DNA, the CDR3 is TGTGCCACACTAAGAGACCGCTCCTACAATGAGCAGTTCTTC. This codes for CATLRDRSYNEQFF.

As DNA, the CDR3 is TGCGCCAGCAGCTACAATGTCCCACCCACTGAAGCTTTCTTT. Protein product: CASSYNVPPTEAFF. The chain recombines TRBV5-1 with TRBJ1-1; D gene ambiguous. Between the trimmed V and J ends, which lost 3 bases and 4 bases, there was a span of 13 bases. This CDR3 spans 14 amino acids. CDR1 is SGHRS, CDR2 YFSETQ, per germline. Full variable domain (outside the CDR3, taken from reference TRBV5-1 and TRBJ1-1): KAGVTQTPRYLIKTRGQQVTLSCSPISGHRSVSWYQQTPGQGLQFLFEYFSETQRNKGNFPGRFSGRQFSNSRSEMNVSTLELGDSALYLCASSYNVPPTEAFFGQGTRLTVV.

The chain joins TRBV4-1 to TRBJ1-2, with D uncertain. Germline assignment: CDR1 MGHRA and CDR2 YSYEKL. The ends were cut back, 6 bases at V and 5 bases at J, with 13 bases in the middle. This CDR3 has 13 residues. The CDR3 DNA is TGCGCCAGCAGTCATCCGACACGATATGGCTACACCTTC. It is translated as CASSHPTRYGYTF.

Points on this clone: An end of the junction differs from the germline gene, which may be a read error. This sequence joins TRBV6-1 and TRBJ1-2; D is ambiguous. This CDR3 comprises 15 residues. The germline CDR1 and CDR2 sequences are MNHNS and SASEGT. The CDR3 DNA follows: TGTGCCAGCAGTGAAGCGTCACAGTCCTTTCCTGGCTACCCCTTC. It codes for CASSEASQSFPGYPF.

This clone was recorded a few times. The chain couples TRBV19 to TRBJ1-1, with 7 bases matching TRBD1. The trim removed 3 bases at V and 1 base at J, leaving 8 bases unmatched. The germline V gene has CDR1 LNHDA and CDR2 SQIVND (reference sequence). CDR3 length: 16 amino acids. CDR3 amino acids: CASSIAQGGQNTEAFF. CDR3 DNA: TGTGCCAGTAGTATTGCCCAGGGGGGCCAGAACACTGAAGCTTTCTTT.

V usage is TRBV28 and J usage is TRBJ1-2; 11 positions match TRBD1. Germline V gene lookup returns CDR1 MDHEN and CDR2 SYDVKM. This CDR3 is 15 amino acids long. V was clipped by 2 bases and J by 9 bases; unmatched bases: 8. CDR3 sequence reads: CASSLGRDRGNRYTF. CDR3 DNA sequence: TGTGCCAGCAGTTTAGGAAGGGACAGGGGGAATCGCTACACCTTC.

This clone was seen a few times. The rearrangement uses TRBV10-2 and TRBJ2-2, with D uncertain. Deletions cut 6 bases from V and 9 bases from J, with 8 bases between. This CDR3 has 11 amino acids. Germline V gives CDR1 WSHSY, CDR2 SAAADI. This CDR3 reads CASSPLRELFF. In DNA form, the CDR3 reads TGCGCCAGCAGCCCACTCCGGGAGCTGTTTTTT.

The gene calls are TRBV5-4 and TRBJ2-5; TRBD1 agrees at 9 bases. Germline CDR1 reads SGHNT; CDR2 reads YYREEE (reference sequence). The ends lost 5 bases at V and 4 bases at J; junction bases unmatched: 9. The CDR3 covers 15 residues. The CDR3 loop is CASRSPGTGRETQYF. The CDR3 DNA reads TGTGCCAGCAGGTCCCCGGGGACAGGGAGAGAGACCCAGTACTTC.

Here the CDR3 reads CSVPASGTRGTQYF. The CDR3 DNA follows: TGCAGCGTTCCGGCTAGCGGGACCAGGGGGACCCAGTACTTC. The rearrangement joins TRBV29-1 to TRBJ2-5; 9 bases line up with TRBD2. CDR1 SQVTM and CDR2 ANQGSEA come from the germline V gene. This CDR3 has 14 residues. J lost 7 bases, V lost 5 bases, and 11 bases had no gene match. The full variable domain, in which reference TRBV29-1 and TRBJ2-5 provide the parts outside the CDR3, is SAVISQKPSRDICQRGTSLTIQCQVDSQVTMMFWYRQQPGQSLTLIATANQGSEATYESGFVIDKFPISRPNLTFSTLTVSNMSPEDSSIYLCSVPASGTRGTQYFGPGTRLLVL.

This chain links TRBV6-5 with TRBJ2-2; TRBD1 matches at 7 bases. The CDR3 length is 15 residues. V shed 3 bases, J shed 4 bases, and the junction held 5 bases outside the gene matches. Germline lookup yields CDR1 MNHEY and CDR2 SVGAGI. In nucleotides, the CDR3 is TGTGCCAGCAGTTATTCCGGACAGGTCACCGGGGAGCTGTTTTTT. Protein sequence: CASSYSGQVTGELFF.

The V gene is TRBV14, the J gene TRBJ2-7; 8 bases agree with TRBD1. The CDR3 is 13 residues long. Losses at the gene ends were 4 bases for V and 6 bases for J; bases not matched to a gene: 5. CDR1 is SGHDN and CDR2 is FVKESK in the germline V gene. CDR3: CASSPQGGGEQYF. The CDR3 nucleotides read TGTGCCAGCAGCCCACAGGGGGGAGGCGAGCAGTACTTC.

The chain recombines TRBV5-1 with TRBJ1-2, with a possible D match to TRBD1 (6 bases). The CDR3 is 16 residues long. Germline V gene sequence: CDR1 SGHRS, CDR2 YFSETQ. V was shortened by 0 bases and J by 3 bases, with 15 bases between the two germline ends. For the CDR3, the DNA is TGCGCCAGCAGCTTGGGCGGGGGGGCGCGGGACTATGGCTACACCTTC. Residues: CASSLGGGARDYGYTF.

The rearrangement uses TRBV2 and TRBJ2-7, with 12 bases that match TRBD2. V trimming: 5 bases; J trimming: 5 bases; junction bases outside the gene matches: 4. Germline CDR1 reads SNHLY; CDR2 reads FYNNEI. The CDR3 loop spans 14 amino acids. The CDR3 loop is CASSTSGRRDEQYF. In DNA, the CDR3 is TGTGCCAGCAGTACTAGCGGGAGGAGGGACGAGCAGTACTTC.